This TCR beta chain was found in a study of T cell repertoires in cytomegalovirus infection. Study information: CMV infection plus the matching HLA type was flagged by public TCR beta signatures. Findings and caveats of the study: Using cumulative public TCR beta family frequency, the authors identified those who carried CMV together with the relevant HLA. The study found HLA-C-restricted CMV-specific TCR beta clonotypes dominating the ex vivo response.

On this clonotype: Its antigen remains unknown.

Germline loops: CDR1 MNHNS, CDR2 SASEGT. The CDR3 loop spans 14 amino acids. Trimming removed 3 bases from V and 0 bases from J, with 9 bases in between. TCRdb re-derived calls from the reads in MiXCR, one entry per CDR3 protein. The sample includes some 700,000 distinct CDR3 sequences, around 30% seen only once; the top ten take 15% to 20%. The chain joins TRBV6-1 to TRBJ2-7; D ambiguous. The TCR comes from a human donor in good health (CMV status not recorded). Some clones in this sample may be carry-over from other donors' samples. This specimen consisted of cultured PBMCs, obtained from culture after CMV antigen stimulation. The CDR3 region is CASSEVRNSYEQYF. CDR3 sequence (DNA): TGTGCCAGCAGTGAGGTGCGGAACTCCTACGAGCAGTACTTC.